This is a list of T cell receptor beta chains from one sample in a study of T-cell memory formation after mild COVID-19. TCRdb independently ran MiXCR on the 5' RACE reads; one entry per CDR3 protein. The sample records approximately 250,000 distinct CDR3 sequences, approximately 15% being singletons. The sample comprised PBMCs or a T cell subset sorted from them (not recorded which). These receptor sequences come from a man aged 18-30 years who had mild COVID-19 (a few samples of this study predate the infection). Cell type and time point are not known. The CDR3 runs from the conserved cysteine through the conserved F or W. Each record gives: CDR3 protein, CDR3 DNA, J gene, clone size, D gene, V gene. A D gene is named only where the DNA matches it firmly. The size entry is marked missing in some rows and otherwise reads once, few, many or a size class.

CDR3 protein: CASSLDRVGPDTQYF
CDR3 DNA: TGTGCCAGCAGCTTAGACAGGGTGGGCCCAGATACGCAGTATTTT
J gene: TRBJ2-3
clone size: NA
D gene: NA
V gene: TRBV7-2

CDR3 protein: CASSLIGLAGSGELFF
CDR3 DNA: TGTGCCAGCAGCTTAATCGGACTAGCGGGGTCCGGGGAGCTGTTTTTT
J gene: TRBJ2-2
clone size: few
D gene: TRBD2
V gene: TRBV7-9

CDR3 protein: CSAPRGQGATNEKLFF
CDR3 DNA: TGCAGTGCCCCACGGGGTCAGGGAGCAACTAATGAAAAACTGTTTTTT
J gene: TRBJ1-4
clone size: NA
D gene: NA
V gene: TRBV20-1

CDR3 protein: CASSYDRMGQPQHF
CDR3 DNA: TGTGCCAGCAGCTATGACAGGATGGGACAGCCCCAGCATTTT
J gene: TRBJ1-5
clone size: NA
D gene: NA
V gene: TRBV7-2

CDR3 protein: CASSRRSGGRTYNEQFF
CDR3 DNA: TGTGCCAGCAGTCGACGTTCGGGGGGGCGAACGTACAATGAGCAGTTCTTC
J gene: TRBJ2-1
clone size: few
D gene: TRBD2
V gene: TRBV12-3/TRBV12-4

CDR3 protein: CASSHRDRGSAGELFF
CDR3 DNA: TGTGCCAGCAGTCACCGGGACAGGGGGTCCGCCGGGGAGCTGTTTTTT
J gene: TRBJ2-2
clone size: NA
D gene: TRBD1
V gene: TRBV6-6

CDR3 protein: CASSHGASPDTQYF
CDR3 DNA: TGCGCCAGCAGCCACGGGGCTAGCCCAGATACGCAGTATTTT
J gene: TRBJ2-3
clone size: NA
D gene: NA
V gene: TRBV4-3

CDR3 protein: CASRDRDLLNEQFF
CDR3 DNA: TGTGCCAGCAGAGACCGGGACCTCCTCAATGAGCAGTTCTTC
J gene: TRBJ2-1
clone size: few
D gene: NA
V gene: TRBV5-5

CDR3 protein: CSVTGVDAEAFF
CDR3 DNA: TGCAGCGTGACGGGGGTGGACGCTGAAGCTTTCTTT
J gene: TRBJ1-1
clone size: NA
D gene: NA
V gene: TRBV29-1

CDR3 protein: CSVGPGGSRNEQFF
CDR3 DNA: TGCAGCGTTGGGCCCGGGGGGTCAAGGAATGAGCAGTTCTTC
J gene: TRBJ2-1
clone size: few
D gene: TRBD2
V gene: TRBV29-1